The 13 T cell receptor beta chains listed next were all sequenced from one sample in a study of CD4+ T cells in melanoma. TCRdb keeps only in-frame clones here, not all; method: immunoSEQ multiplex PCR. The sample holds 11,000 or so clones; approximately 72% are singletons and the top ten take around 10%. Input material: cells from a culture (not recorded whether cultured in vitro). The receptors originated from a human donor with melanoma.

This clone has just a few counts. This chain joins TRBV10-3 and TRBJ1-3, with a weak D call TRBD1 (5 bases). CDR3 length equals 12 residues. The V end was cut by 3 bases, the J end by 8 bases, with 8 bases between. In germline, CDR1 is ENHRY, CDR2 SYGVKD. The CDR3 loop is CAISDRADTIYF. The CDR3 DNA reads TGTGCCATCAGTGACAGGGCTGACACCATATATTTT.

The J gene is TRBJ2-3, the V gene TRBV30, with a tentative D call TRBD2 (7 bases). Germline CDR1 and CDR2: GTSNPN and SVGIG (reference sequence). The ends were cut back, 8 bases at V and 3 bases at J, with 21 bases in the middle. The CDR3 has 15 amino acids. For the CDR3, the DNA is TGTGCCATGGACGTCGTAGGGGGGGCGACAGATACGCAGTATTTT. This sequence encodes CAMDVVGGATDTQYF.

CDR3 sequence reads: CASSVRVMNTEAFF. The CDR3 coding sequence is TGTGCCAGCAGCGTAAGGGTTATGAACACTGAAGCTTTCTTT. The chain has TRBV7-9 and TRBJ1-1; D is undetermined. V lost 5 bases and J 0 bases, leaving 10 bases between the germline ends. CDR3 size: 14 residues. In germline, CDR1 is SEHNR, CDR2 FQNEAQ (reference sequence). Looking up the rest from reference TRBV7-9 and TRBJ1-1 gives the full variable domain: DTGVSQNPRHKITKRGQNVTFRCDPISEHNRLYWYRQTLGQGPEFLTYFQNEAQLEKSRLLSDRFSAERPKGSFSTLEIQRTEQGDSAMYLCASSVRVMNTEAFFGQGTRLTVV.

The chain couples TRBV5-1 to TRBJ2-1; TRBD2 agrees at 10 bases. This CDR3 has 15 amino acids. After removal of 0 bases from V and 9 bases from J, the junction contained 6 bases not matched to a gene. Germline V gene lookup returns CDR1 SGHRS and CDR2 YFSETQ. CDR3 coding DNA: TGCGCCAGCAGCTTGGGCAGCGGGGGGGCCCCTGAGCAGTTCTTC. This translates into CASSLGSGGAPEQFF.

This clone has only a few counts. The chain recombines TRBV7-8 with TRBJ2-5; D may correspond to TRBD1 or TRBD2 (5 bases each). Germline CDR1 and CDR2: SGHVS and FQNEAQ. The ends were cut back, 4 bases at V and 5 bases at J, with 17 bases in the middle. The length of the CDR3 is 15 residues. Here the CDR3 reads CASSYTYRWGETQYF. The DNA of the CDR3 is TGTGCCAGCAGCTACACTTATCGGTGGGGGGAGACCCAGTACTTC. Variable domain in full (rest from reference TRBV7-8 and TRBJ2-5): GAGVSQSPRYKVAKRGQDVALRCDPISGHVSLFWYQQALGQGPEFLTYFQNEAQLDKSGLPSDRFFAERPEGSVSTLKIQRTQQEDSAVYLCASSYTYRWGETQYFGPGTRLLVL.

This clone has only one observation. CDR3 region: CASSLAFVGGSGNTIYF. In DNA form, the CDR3 reads TGTGCCAGCAGCTTGGCCTTTGTAGGGGGCTCTGGAAACACCATATATTTT. The V call is TRBV7-9, the J call TRBJ1-3; a possible D gene is TRBD1 (6 bases). V lost 3 bases and J 0 bases, leaving 15 bases between the germline ends. Looked up from germline, CDR1 is SEHNR and CDR2 is FQNEAQ (reference sequence). The CDR3 runs 17 residues.

The count of this clone is one. J is TRBJ2-3 and V is TRBV7-8; the D gene is possibly TRBD1 (6 bases). Per the germline V gene, CDR1 is SGHVS and CDR2 is FQNEAQ. CDR3 length: 15 amino acids. The V and J ends lost 4 bases and 6 bases respectively, with 17 bases between them. The CDR3 sequence: CASSSSRGSTDTQYF. DNA of the CDR3: TGTGCCAGCAGCTCAAGCAGGGGTTCGACGGATACGCAGTATTTT.

The chain carries TRBV6-6 and TRBJ2-7; no reliable D call. Trimming cost V 0 bases and J 4 bases, with 4 bases left between them. The CDR3 runs to 12 residues. CDR1 is MNHNY and CDR2 is SVGAGI in the germline V gene (reference sequence). The CDR3 bases are TGTGCCAGCAGTTACTCGTATTACGAGCAGTACTTC. Residues: CASSYSYYEQYF.

The CDR3 nucleotides read TGCGCCAGCAGCTTGTCGCTGGCGGGGGGTCCAGACAATGAGCAGTTCTTC. Translating gives CASSLSLAGGPDNEQFF. This chain links TRBV5-1 with TRBJ2-1, with 8 bases matching TRBD2. After removal of 1 base from V and 5 bases from J, the junction contained 11 bases not matched to a gene. Germline lookup yields CDR1 SGHRS and CDR2 YFSETQ. The CDR3 is 17 amino acids.

This rearrangement joins TRBV27 to TRBJ1-5, with 7 bases identical to TRBD1. Germline values: CDR1 MNHEY, CDR2 SMNVEV (reference sequence). V lost 5 bases, J lost 1 base, and 2 bases stayed unmatched. CDR3 length: 14 amino acids. The CDR3 loop is CASSVRGSNQPQHF. The CDR3 nucleotides are TGTGCCAGCAGTGTCAGGGGGAGCAATCAGCCCCAGCATTTT.

This chain uses TRBV2 with TRBJ1-6; TRBD1 matches 8 bases. The ends lost 5 bases at V and 4 bases at J; junction bases unmatched: 7. The CDR3 has 16 residues. Germline V gene data show CDR1 as SNHLY and CDR2 as FYNNEI. The CDR3 region has the DNA TGTGCCAGCAGTAACAGGACAGGGTATTATAATTCACCCCTCCACTTT. Translated, it gives CASSNRTGYYNSPLHF.

The CDR3 DNA follows: TGCGCCAGCAGCCATCCCCCGCTAGCGCGAGACACAGATACGCAGTATTTT. It is translated as CASSHPPLARDTDTQYF. The rearrangement links TRBV4-1 to TRBJ2-3, with D perhaps matching TRBD2 (6 bases). V lost 3 bases and J 2 bases, leaving 18 bases between the germline ends. The CDR3 sequence is 17 residues long. From germline, CDR1 is MGHRA and CDR2 YSYEKL.

This clone was observed a few times. The gene calls are TRBV27 and TRBJ1-2, with D possibly matching TRBD1 (6 bases). The CDR3 runs to 13 residues. CDR1 is MNHEY and CDR2 is SMNVEV in the germline V gene (reference sequence). V gave up 5 bases and J gave up 8 bases, with 15 bases separating them. The CDR3 region is CASSTRTVGGYTF. The CDR3 DNA sequence: TGTGCCAGCAGTACCCGGACAGTGGGCGGCTACACCTTC.